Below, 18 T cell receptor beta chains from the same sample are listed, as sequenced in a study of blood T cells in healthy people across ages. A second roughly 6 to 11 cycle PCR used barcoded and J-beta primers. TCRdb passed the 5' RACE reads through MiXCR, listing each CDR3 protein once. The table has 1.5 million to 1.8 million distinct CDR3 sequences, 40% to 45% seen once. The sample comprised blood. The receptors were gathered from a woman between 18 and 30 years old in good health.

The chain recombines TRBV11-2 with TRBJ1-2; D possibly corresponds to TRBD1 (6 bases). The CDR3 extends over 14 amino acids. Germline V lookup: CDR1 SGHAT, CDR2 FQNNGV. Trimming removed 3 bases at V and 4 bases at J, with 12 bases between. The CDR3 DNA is TGTGCCAGCAGCTTTCCCCGGACAGCCTATGGCTACACCTTC. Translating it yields CASSFPRTAYGYTF.

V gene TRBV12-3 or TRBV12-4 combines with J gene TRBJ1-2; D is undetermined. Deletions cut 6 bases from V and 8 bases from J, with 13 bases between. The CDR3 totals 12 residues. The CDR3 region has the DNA TGTGCCAGCAGCTGGAGTCTGTGGGGCTACACCTTC. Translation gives CASSWSLWGYTF.

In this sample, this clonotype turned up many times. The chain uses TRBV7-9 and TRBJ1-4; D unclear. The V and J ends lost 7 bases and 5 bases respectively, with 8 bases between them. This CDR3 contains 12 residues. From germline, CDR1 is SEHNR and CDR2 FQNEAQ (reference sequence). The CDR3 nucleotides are TGTGCCAGCACCGGCGGCAATGAAAAACTGTTTTTT. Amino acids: CASTGGNEKLFF.

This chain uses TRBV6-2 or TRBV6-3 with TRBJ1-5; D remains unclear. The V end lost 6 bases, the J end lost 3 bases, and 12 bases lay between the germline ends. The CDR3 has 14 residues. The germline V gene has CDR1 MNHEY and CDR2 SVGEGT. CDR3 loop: CASSWTNPNQPQHF. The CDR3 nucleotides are TGTGCCAGCAGCTGGACCAACCCCAATCAGCCCCAGCATTTT.

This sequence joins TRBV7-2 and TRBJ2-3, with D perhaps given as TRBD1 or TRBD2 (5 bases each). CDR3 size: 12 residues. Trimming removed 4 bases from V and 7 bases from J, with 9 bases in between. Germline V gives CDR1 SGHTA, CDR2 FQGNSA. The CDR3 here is CASSSRGYTQYF. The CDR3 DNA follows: TGTGCCAGCAGCTCTCGGGGCTATACGCAGTATTTT.

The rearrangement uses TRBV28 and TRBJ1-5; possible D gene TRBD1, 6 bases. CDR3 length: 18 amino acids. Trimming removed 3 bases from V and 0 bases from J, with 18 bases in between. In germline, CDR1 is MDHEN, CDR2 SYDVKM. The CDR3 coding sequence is TGTGCCAGCAGTTTCCGCGGGGGGCAGCCTTATAGCAATCAGCCCCAGCATTTT. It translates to CASSFRGGQPYSNQPQHF. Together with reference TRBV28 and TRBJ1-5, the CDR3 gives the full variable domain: DVKVTQSSRYLVKRTGEKVFLECVQDMDHENMFWYRQDPGLGLRLIYFSYDVKMKEKGDIPEGYSVSREKKERFSLILESASTNQTSMYLCASSFRGGQPYSNQPQHFGDGTRLSIL.

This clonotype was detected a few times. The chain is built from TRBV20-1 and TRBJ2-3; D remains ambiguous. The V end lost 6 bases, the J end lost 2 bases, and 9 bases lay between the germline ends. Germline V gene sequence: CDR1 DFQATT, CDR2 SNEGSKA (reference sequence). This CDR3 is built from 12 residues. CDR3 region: CSATDFTDTQYF. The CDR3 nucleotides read TGCAGTGCGACGGATTTCACAGATACGCAGTATTTT.

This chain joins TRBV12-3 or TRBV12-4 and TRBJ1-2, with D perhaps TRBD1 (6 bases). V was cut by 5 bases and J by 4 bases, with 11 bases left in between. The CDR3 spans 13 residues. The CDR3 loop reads CASSRTVAYGYTF. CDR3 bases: TGTGCCAGCAGTCGGACAGTCGCCTATGGCTACACCTTC.

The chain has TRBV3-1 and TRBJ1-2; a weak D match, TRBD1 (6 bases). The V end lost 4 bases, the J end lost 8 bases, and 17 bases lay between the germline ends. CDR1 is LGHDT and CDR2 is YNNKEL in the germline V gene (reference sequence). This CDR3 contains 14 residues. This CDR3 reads CASSPGEGRRGYTF. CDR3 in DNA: TGTGCCAGCAGCCCAGGGGAAGGGCGTCGCGGCTACACCTTC.

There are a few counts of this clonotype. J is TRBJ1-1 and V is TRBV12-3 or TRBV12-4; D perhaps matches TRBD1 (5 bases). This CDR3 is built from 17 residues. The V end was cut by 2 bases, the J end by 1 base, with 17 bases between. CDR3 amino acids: CASSLSYRGRSNTEAFF. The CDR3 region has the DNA TGTGCCAGCAGTTTATCGTATCGGGGCCGGTCGAACACTGAAGCTTTCTTT.

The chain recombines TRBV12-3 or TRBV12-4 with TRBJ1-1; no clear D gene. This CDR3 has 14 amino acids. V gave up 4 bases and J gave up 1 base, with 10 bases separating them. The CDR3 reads CASSYRAQNTEAFF. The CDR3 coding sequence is TGTGCCAGCAGTTACCGGGCCCAGAACACTGAAGCTTTCTTT.

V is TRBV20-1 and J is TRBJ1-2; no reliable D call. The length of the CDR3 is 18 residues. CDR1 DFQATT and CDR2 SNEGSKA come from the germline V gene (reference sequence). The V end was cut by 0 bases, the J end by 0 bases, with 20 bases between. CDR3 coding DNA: TGCAGTGCTAGAGATCTCGGTCGGCAATTGGAGGCTAACTATGGCTACACCTTC. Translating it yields CSARDLGRQLEANYGYTF.

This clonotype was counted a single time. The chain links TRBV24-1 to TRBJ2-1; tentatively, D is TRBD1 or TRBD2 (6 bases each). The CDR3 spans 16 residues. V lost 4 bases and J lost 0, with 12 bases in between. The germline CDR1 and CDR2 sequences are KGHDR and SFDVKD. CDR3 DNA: TGTGCCACCAGTGACTCACAGGGAGGCTCCTACAATGAGCAGTTCTTC. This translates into CATSDSQGGSYNEQFF.

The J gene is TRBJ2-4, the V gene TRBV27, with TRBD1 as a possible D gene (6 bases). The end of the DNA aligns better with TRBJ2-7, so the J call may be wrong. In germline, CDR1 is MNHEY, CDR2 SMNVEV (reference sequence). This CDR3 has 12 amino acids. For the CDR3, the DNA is TGTGCCAGCAGGAAACAGGGTTTCGAGCAGTACTTC. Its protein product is CASRKQGFEQYF.

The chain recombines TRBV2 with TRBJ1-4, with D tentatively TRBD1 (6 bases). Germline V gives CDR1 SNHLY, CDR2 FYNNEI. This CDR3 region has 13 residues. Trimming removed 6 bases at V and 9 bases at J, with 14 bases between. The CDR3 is CASRTGVGKKLFF. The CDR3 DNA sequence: TGTGCCAGCAGGACAGGCGTGGGGAAAAAACTGTTTTTT.

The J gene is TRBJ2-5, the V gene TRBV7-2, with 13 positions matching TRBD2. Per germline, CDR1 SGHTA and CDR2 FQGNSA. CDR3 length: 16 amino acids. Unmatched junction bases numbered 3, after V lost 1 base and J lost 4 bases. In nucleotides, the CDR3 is TGTGCCAGCAGCTTAGACTGGACTAGCGGGAGAGAGACCCAGTACTTC. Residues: CASSLDWTSGRETQYF.

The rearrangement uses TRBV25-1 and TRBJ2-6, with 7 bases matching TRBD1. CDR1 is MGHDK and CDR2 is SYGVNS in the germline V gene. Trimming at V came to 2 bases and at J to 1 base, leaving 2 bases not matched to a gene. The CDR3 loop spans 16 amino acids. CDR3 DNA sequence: TGTGCCAGCAGTGAAAACAGGGGATCTGGGGCCAACGTCCTGACTTTC. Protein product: CASSENRGSGANVLTF.

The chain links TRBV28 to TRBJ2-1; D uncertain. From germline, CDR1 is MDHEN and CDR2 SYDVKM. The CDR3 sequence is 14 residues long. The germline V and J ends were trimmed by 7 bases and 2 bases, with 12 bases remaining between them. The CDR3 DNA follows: TGTGCCAGCATCTCTGGCGGAACCTACAATGAGCAGTTCTTC. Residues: CASISGGTYNEQFF.